Listed here are 32 T cell receptor beta chains from one sample, sequenced in a study of shared clonotypes between healthy human individuals. Here immunoSEQ multiplex PCR was the method, and the copy in TCRdb shows in-frame clones only, minus some. Here the sample spans 2 million to 2.5 million clones, 90% to 95% being singletons. Specimen: naive CD4+ T cells from PBMCs. The subset denotes: CD45RA+ positively selected. The receptors come from a man aged 18 to 29 in good health. Some clones in this sample may be carry-over from other donors' samples.

This chain connects TRBV30 to TRBJ2-3; D gene uncertain. The V and J ends lost 0 bases and 6 bases respectively, with 10 bases between them. The CDR3 is 13 residues long. CDR1 is GTSNPN and CDR2 is SVGIG in the germline V gene (reference sequence). CDR3 amino acids: CAWSVAFRDTQYF. In nucleotides, the CDR3 is TGTGCCTGGAGTGTAGCCTTCCGGGATACGCAGTATTTT.

The chain employs TRBV5-1 and TRBJ2-7; TRBD2 agrees at 7 bases. The length of the CDR3 is 12 residues. V was clipped by 4 bases and J by 6 bases; unmatched bases: 4. Looked up from germline, CDR1 is SGHRS and CDR2 is YFSETQ. CDR3 nucleotide sequence: TGCGCCAGCAGCATTGGACTAGGCGAGCAGTACTTC. Protein sequence: CASSIGLGEQYF.

This clone was recorded only once. This chain links TRBV18 with TRBJ2-2; D is undetermined. V was trimmed by 3 bases and J by 7 bases, leaving 6 bases between them. The CDR3 totals 12 residues. Germline assignment: CDR1 KGHSH and CDR2 LQKENI. The CDR3 region is CASSPRIGELFF. The CDR3 DNA reads TGTGCCAGCTCACCCAGGATCGGGGAGCTGTTTTTT. Variable domain in full (rest from reference TRBV18 and TRBJ2-2): NAGVMQNPRHLVRRRGQEARLRCSPMKGHSHVYWYRQLPEEGLKFMVYLQKENIIDESGMPKERFSAEFPKEGPSILRIQQVVRGDSAAYFCASSPRIGELFFGEGSRLTVL.

The rearrangement joins TRBV5-4 to TRBJ2-7; TRBD1 matches 8 bases. Losses at the gene ends were 7 bases for V and 0 bases for J; bases not matched to a gene: 6. The CDR3 loop spans 14 amino acids. Per germline, CDR1 SGHNT and CDR2 YYREEE (reference sequence). CDR3 protein: CASARGQGSYEQYF. CDR3 coding DNA: TGTGCCAGCGCCCGCGGACAGGGCTCCTACGAGCAGTACTTC.

The chain couples TRBV7-8 to TRBJ2-5; 8 bases map to TRBD1. CDR3 length: 14 residues. Germline values: CDR1 SGHVS, CDR2 FQNEAQ. The trim removed 5 bases at V and 0 bases at J, leaving 2 bases unmatched. The CDR3 reads CASSRTGYQETQYF. The CDR3 bases are TGTGCCAGCAGCCGGACAGGGTACCAAGAGACCCAGTACTTC.

With regard to this clone: This sample also contains other DNA sequences that code for the same CDR3. The chain links TRBV7-2 to TRBJ2-7; 14 bases map to TRBD2. CDR1 is SGHTA and CDR2 is FQGNSA in the germline V gene. The CDR3 is made up of 15 amino acids. V was pared by 4 bases and J by 2 bases, with 1 base of the junction left unmatched. The CDR3 protein is CASSWGLAGAYEQYF. The CDR3 coding sequence is TGTGCCAGCAGCTGGGGACTAGCGGGAGCCTACGAGCAGTACTTC.

The chain uses TRBV27 and TRBJ1-1; no definite D call. The CDR3 spans 12 residues. CDR1 is MNHEY and CDR2 is SMNVEV in the germline V gene (reference sequence). V was cut by 6 bases and J by 7 bases, with 12 bases left in between. The CDR3 region has the DNA TGTGCCAGCAGAAGGCACGGGCTTGAAGCTTTCTTT. Residues: CASRRHGLEAFF.

This sequence joins TRBV6-9 and TRBJ2-7; D possibly corresponds to TRBD2 (5 bases). This CDR3 is 14 amino acids long. Trimming cost V 7 bases and J 3 bases, with 16 bases left between them. Germline CDR1 and CDR2: MNHGY and SVAAGI. CDR3 coding DNA: TGTGCCAGCACCGACCCACGGGGTAACTACGAGCAGTACTTC. Protein sequence: CASTDPRGNYEQYF.

V and J are TRBV10-3 and TRBJ2-7; 10 bases match TRBD1. Germline V gene lookup returns CDR1 ENHRY and CDR2 SYGVKD. The CDR3 is 14 amino acids. The V gene end was trimmed by 6 bases and the J gene end by 2 bases; junction bases not matched to a gene: 4. Written as DNA, the CDR3 is TGTGCCATCAGGGGGGACAGGGGAACCTACGAGCAGTACTTC. Protein sequence: CAIRGDRGTYEQYF.

The J gene is TRBJ2-7, the V gene TRBV4-1; a possible D gene is TRBD1 (5 bases). The CDR3 is made up of 16 amino acids. Deletions cut 1 base from V and 0 bases from J, with 13 bases between. CDR1 is MGHRA and CDR2 is YSYEKL in the germline V gene. This chain's CDR3 is CASSQGSRQTSYEQYF. CDR3 DNA sequence: TGCGCCAGCAGCCAAGGGTCTAGACAGACCTCCTACGAGCAGTACTTC.

A word on this clone: The same CDR3 arises from other DNA sequences in this sample as well. The J gene is TRBJ2-1, the V gene TRBV9, with 7 bases that match TRBD2. Germline values: CDR1 SGDLS, CDR2 YYNGEE. The CDR3 loop spans 13 amino acids. V shed 0 bases and J 6 bases; nucleotides not matched to a gene: 0. The CDR3 sequence is CASSVGLANEQFF. The CDR3 region has the DNA TGTGCCAGCAGCGTAGGACTAGCCAATGAGCAGTTCTTC.

CDR3: CASSLSSGSTGELFF. The CDR3 region has the DNA TGTGCCAGCAGCCTTTCTAGCGGGTCTACCGGGGAGCTGTTTTTT. The J gene is TRBJ2-2, the V gene TRBV9; 8 nucleotides line up with TRBD2. Germline V gene data show CDR1 as SGDLS and CDR2 as YYNGEE. This CDR3 contains 15 residues. V shed 4 bases, J shed 5 bases, and the junction held 7 bases outside the gene matches.

V gene TRBV4-1 combines with J gene TRBJ2-5; TRBD2 aligns across 8 bases. V shed 4 bases, J shed 5 bases, and the junction held 12 bases outside the gene matches. Per the germline V gene, CDR1 is MGHRA and CDR2 is YSYEKL. CDR3 length: 16 residues. The CDR3 loop reads CASSLTRTSTTETQYF. For the CDR3, the DNA is TGCGCCAGCAGCCTGACGCGGACTAGCACGACGGAGACCCAGTACTTC.

With respect to this clone: The sample contains more than one DNA sequence encoding this CDR3. The chain combines TRBV18 with TRBJ1-3; D is undetermined. This CDR3 comprises 14 residues. Trimming removed 6 bases at V and 0 bases at J, with 9 bases between. CDR1 is KGHSH and CDR2 is LQKENI in the germline V gene. CDR3 sequence (DNA): TGTGCCAGCTCTTCAGCGAACTCTGGAAACACCATATATTTT. Protein sequence: CASSSANSGNTIYF. Variable domain in full (rest from reference TRBV18 and TRBJ1-3): NAGVMQNPRHLVRRRGQEARLRCSPMKGHSHVYWYRQLPEEGLKFMVYLQKENIIDESGMPKERFSAEFPKEGPSILRIQQVVRGDSAAYFCASSSANSGNTIYFGEGSWLTVV.

CDR3 sequence reads: CASLVETEAFF. In DNA, the CDR3 is TGTGCCAGTCTCGTAGAGACTGAAGCTTTCTTT. The gene calls are TRBV2 and TRBJ1-1; D unresolved. CDR1 is SNHLY, CDR2 FYNNEI, per germline. Between the trimmed V and J ends, which lost 9 bases and 5 bases, there was a span of 10 bases. The CDR3 covers 11 residues.

Turning to this clone: The junction differs from germline at one of its ends, possibly a read error. The rearrangement uses TRBV5-5 and TRBJ1-2, with D uncertain. The V gene's germline CDR1 is SGHKS and CDR2 YYEKEE (reference sequence). There are 12 residues in the CDR3. The CDR3 region has the DNA TGTGCCAGCAGCGCGGCCCCTGCTAGGGTTTTCTTC. Translated, it gives CASSAAPARVFF.

V gene TRBV29-1 combines with J gene TRBJ2-7; D not certain. Germline loops: CDR1 SQVTM, CDR2 ANQGSEA. V was cut by 7 bases and J by 2 bases, with 9 bases left in between. The CDR3 is 11 residues long. The chain's CDR3 is CSGSVAYEQYF. CDR3 DNA: TGCAGCGGGAGCGTTGCCTACGAGCAGTACTTC.

V is TRBV27 and J is TRBJ2-7; tentatively, D is TRBD2 (5 bases). Germline CDR1 reads MNHEY; CDR2 reads SMNVEV (reference sequence). The CDR3 loop spans 14 amino acids. The V end lost 5 bases, the J end lost 0 bases, and 11 bases lay between the germline ends. CDR3 in DNA: TGTGCCAGCAGTGCCCTGGAGGACTCCTACGAGCAGTACTTC. This sequence encodes CASSALEDSYEQYF.

The chain is built from TRBV27 and TRBJ2-4; 7 nucleotides match TRBD1. From germline, CDR1 is MNHEY and CDR2 SMNVEV (reference sequence). The CDR3 covers 17 residues. Germline trimming cut 6 bases from V and 0 bases from J; bases unmatched to any gene: 11. CDR3 bases: TGTGCCAGCAGCTCTGACAGGGAACAATTAGCCAAAAACATTCAGTACTTC. It codes for CASSSDREQLAKNIQYF.

The chain couples TRBV5-1 to TRBJ2-5; the match to TRBD2 covers 13 bases. The V and J ends lost 4 bases and 3 bases, in that order; junction bases with no gene match: 12. In germline, CDR1 is SGHRS, CDR2 YFSETQ. CDR3 size: 18 residues. The CDR3 sequence: CASSHRRTSGRGEETQYF. CDR3 nucleotides: TGCGCCAGCAGCCACCGCAGGACTAGCGGGAGAGGGGAAGAGACCCAGTACTTC.

This clone has only a few counts. The chain combines TRBV19 with TRBJ1-1; 7 bases are a match to TRBD1. CDR3 length: 14 residues. From germline, CDR1 is LNHDA and CDR2 SQIVND (reference sequence). Trimming removed 3 bases from V and 4 bases from J; junction bases left unmatched: 5. The CDR3 DNA reads as TGTGCCAGTAGTATGAAGGGGGCGCCCACTGAAGCTTTCTTT. Amino acids: CASSMKGAPTEAFF.

The chain combines TRBV6-5 with TRBJ1-1; D is unclear. Per the germline V gene, CDR1 is MNHEY and CDR2 is SVGAGI. The length of the CDR3 is 14 residues. V lost 5 bases to trimming and J lost 1 base, with 11 bases between them. CDR3 sequence reads: CASSTSLPNTEAFF. In DNA form, the CDR3 reads TGTGCCAGCAGTACCTCCCTCCCGAACACTGAAGCTTTCTTT.

The chain employs TRBV28 and TRBJ1-5; D remains unclear. Germline values: CDR1 MDHEN, CDR2 SYDVKM. The V end was cut by 7 bases, the J end by 1 base, with 14 bases between. CDR3 length: 15 residues. CDR3: CASTKLGVSNQPQHF. The CDR3 DNA is TGTGCCAGCACAAAACTCGGGGTGAGCAATCAGCCCCAGCATTTT.

The rearrangement uses TRBV9 and TRBJ2-1, with 11 bases lining up with TRBD2. Germline V lookup: CDR1 SGDLS, CDR2 YYNGEE. The CDR3 is 15 residues long. V shed 0 bases and J 9 bases; nucleotides not matched to a gene: 5. The chain's CDR3 is CASSVELAGVSEQFF. The DNA of the CDR3 is TGTGCCAGCAGCGTAGAACTAGCGGGAGTGAGTGAGCAGTTCTTC.

The CDR3 DNA reads TGTGCCAGCAGCCCGTGGACTAGCGGTACGCAGTATTTT. Its protein product is CASSPWTSGTQYF. The chain is built from TRBV7-6 and TRBJ2-3; TRBD2 aligns across 10 bases. The CDR3 runs 13 residues. V gave up 5 bases and J gave up 8 bases; unmatched junction bases: 4. CDR1 is SGHVS and CDR2 is FNYEAQ in the germline V gene.

This clone has only one observation. The chain recombines TRBV18 with TRBJ2-3, with D possibly matching TRBD2 (5 bases). Looked up from germline, CDR1 is KGHSH and CDR2 is LQKENI. This CDR3 spans 14 amino acids. With 3 bases removed from V and 0 bases from J, the gap between germline ends came to 7 bases. The CDR3, as DNA: TGTGCCAGCTCACCGGGAGCTAGCACAGATACGCAGTATTTT. It specifies CASSPGASTDTQYF.

In its sample, this clone was seen a few times. The chain has TRBV7-9 and TRBJ1-1; 7 bases align to TRBD1. This CDR3 has 13 amino acids. Trimming removed 6 bases from V and 5 bases from J; junction bases left unmatched: 6. Germline assignment: CDR1 SEHNR and CDR2 FQNEAQ (reference sequence). CDR3 nucleotides: TGTGCCAGCAGACGAGGGGGCTCGACTGAAGCTTTCTTT. It codes for CASRRGGSTEAFF.

V is TRBV7-9 and J is TRBJ2-3, with a possible D match to TRBD2 (5 bases). The ends were cut back, 6 bases at V and 2 bases at J, with 12 bases in the middle. The CDR3 spans 14 residues. Germline V gene sequence: CDR1 SEHNR, CDR2 FQNEAQ (reference sequence). CDR3 amino acids: CASRASGATDTQYF. CDR3 nucleotides: TGTGCCAGCAGGGCCAGCGGAGCCACAGATACGCAGTATTTT.

The J gene is TRBJ1-4, the V gene TRBV5-1, with TRBD1 as a possible D gene (6 bases). Trimming shortened V by 0 bases and J by 6 bases, and 15 bases separated the two germline ends. This CDR3 contains 16 residues. Looked up from germline, CDR1 is SGHRS and CDR2 is YFSETQ. The DNA for the CDR3 is TGCGCCAGCAGCTTGGCGGCCGGGACACAGGATGAAAAACTGTTTTTT. Encoded protein: CASSLAAGTQDEKLFF. Full variable domain (missing parts from reference TRBV5-1 and TRBJ1-4): KAGVTQTPRYLIKTRGQQVTLSCSPISGHRSVSWYQQTPGQGLQFLFEYFSETQRNKGNFPGRFSGRQFSNSRSEMNVSTLELGDSALYLCASSLAAGTQDEKLFFGSGTQLSVL.

The chain combines TRBV7-9 with TRBJ2-7; TRBD1 agrees at 10 bases. V dropped 5 bases and J dropped 6; count of bases not matched to a gene: 13. From germline, CDR1 is SEHNR and CDR2 FQNEAQ (reference sequence). The CDR3 is 16 residues long. The CDR3 loop reads CASSTGSGTGEAEQYF. The CDR3 DNA reads as TGTGCCAGCAGCACCGGTTCGGGGACAGGGGAGGCCGAGCAGTACTTC.

V and J are TRBV9 and TRBJ2-5; D uncertain. The CDR3 has 13 amino acids. V lost 5 bases and J lost 1, with 9 bases in between. Germline values: CDR1 SGDLS, CDR2 YYNGEE. CDR3 DNA sequence: TGTGCCAGCAGAGCCTCCGCCCAAGAGACCCAGTACTTC. Protein: CASRASAQETQYF.

Only one count was recorded for this clone. CDR3 loop: CASSQDTVPSYNEQFF. The DNA of the CDR3 is TGTGCCAGCAGCCAAGATACGGTACCCTCCTACAATGAGCAGTTCTTC. The chain uses TRBV4-2 and TRBJ2-1; unclear D gene. The CDR3 is 16 amino acids. Looked up from germline, CDR1 is LGHNA and CDR2 is YNFKEQ. The ends were cut back, 0 bases at V and 0 bases at J, with 9 bases in the middle.